A single sample gave rise to the 28 T cell receptor beta chains below, sequenced in a study of blood T cells in healthy people across ages. Combining a sample-barcoded 5' primer with a J-beta primer mix, a second PCR ran for roughly 7 to 11 cycles. A single record per CDR3 protein comes from TCRdb applying MiXCR to the 5' RACE reads. The sample lists 780,000 or so distinct CDR3 sequences, about 61% occurring once. Sequenced material: blood. These TCRs come from a middle-aged man in good health.

Concerning this clonotype itself: A read error may be the cause here, since a much bigger clone is one base away. V and J are TRBV12-3 or TRBV12-4 and TRBJ2-1; 7 bases line up with TRBD1. CDR3 length: 14 residues. CDR3 DNA: TGTGCCAGCAAAACACAGGGGCCATACAATGAGCGGTTCTTC. Its translation: CASKTQGPYNERFF.

This chain uses TRBV4-2 with TRBJ2-2; D possibly corresponds to TRBD2 (7 bases). V lost 4 bases, J lost 4 bases, and 13 bases lay in between. Germline assignment: CDR1 LGHNA and CDR2 YNFKEQ. The CDR3 loop spans 15 amino acids. Here the CDR3 DNA reads TGTGCCAGCAGCCGAGGGGGGGGCAGCACCGGGGAGCTGTTTTTT. Its protein is CASSRGGGSTGELFF.

Written as DNA, the CDR3 is TGTGCCAGCAGCTTAGGGACTAGCGGGAGGGCCGAAGATACGCAGTATTTT. It codes for CASSLGTSGRAEDTQYF. This chain links TRBV11-2 with TRBJ2-3, with 15 bases matching TRBD2. Per germline, CDR1 SGHAT and CDR2 FQNNGV. V was clipped by 1 base and J by 5 bases; unmatched bases: 4. The CDR3 consists of 17 residues. Full variable domain (remainder filled in from reference TRBV11-2 and TRBJ2-3): EAGVAQSPRYKIIEKRQSVAFWCNPISGHATLYWYQQILGQGPKLLIQFQNNGVVDDSQLPKDRFSAERLKGVDSTLKIQPAKLEDSAVYLCASSLGTSGRAEDTQYFGPGTRLTVL.

The table lists this clonotype with many counts. The V and J genes are TRBV27 and TRBJ1-1; D possibly corresponds to TRBD1 (5 bases). V lost 3 bases and J 5 bases, leaving 13 bases between the germline ends. The CDR3 has 14 residues. CDR1 and CDR2 (germline): MNHEY, SMNVEV (reference sequence). CDR3 nucleotide sequence: TGTGCCAGCAGTTTTCAGGGTATTGGGACTGAAGCTTTCTTT. Amino acids: CASSFQGIGTEAFF.

The table lists this clonotype with a few counts. The chain carries TRBV29-1 and TRBJ2-7, with 11 bases identical to TRBD2. V trimming: 6 bases; J trimming: 1 base; junction bases outside the gene matches: 5. This CDR3 contains 14 residues. Germline CDR1 is SQVTM and CDR2 is ANQGSEA. CDR3 bases: TGCAGCGTGAATAGCGGGAGGGCGTCCTACGAGCAGTACTTC. It encodes CSVNSGRASYEQYF.

In its sample, this clonotype was seen a few times. V usage is TRBV7-9 and J usage is TRBJ2-5, with 8 bases that match TRBD1. The V gene's germline CDR1 is SEHNR and CDR2 FQNEAQ (reference sequence). J gave up 1 base and V 1 base, and 2 bases lay outside the gene matches. The length of the CDR3 is 15 residues. The CDR3 reads CASSLVTGGQETQYF. DNA for the CDR3: TGTGCCAGCAGCTTAGTAACAGGGGGCCAAGAGACCCAGTACTTC.

This clonotype came up once. The V call is TRBV2, the J call TRBJ2-4; D may match TRBD1 or TRBD2 (7 bases each). The length of the CDR3 is 12 residues. V lost 7 bases and J lost 13, with 17 bases in between. Germline values: CDR1 SNHLY, CDR2 FYNNEI. The CDR3 reads CASNPGGGEQYF. The CDR3 region has the DNA TGTGCCAGCAACCCAGGGGGGGGAGAGCAGTACTTC.

This clonotype came up a few times. J is TRBJ2-5 and V is TRBV10-3; unclear D gene. V shed 6 bases and J shed 2 bases, with 7 bases lying between them. In germline, CDR1 is ENHRY, CDR2 SYGVKD. The CDR3 has 12 amino acids. In DNA, the CDR3 is TGTGCCATCAGCGATATTCAAGAGACCCAGTACTTC. Protein product: CAISDIQETQYF.

The chain joins TRBV29-1 to TRBJ2-1, with 8 positions matching TRBD2. Germline loops: CDR1 SQVTM, CDR2 ANQGSEA. After removal of 4 bases from V and 3 bases from J, the junction contained 2 bases not matched to a gene. CDR3 length: 13 residues. The chain's CDR3 is CSVGAGGYNEQFF. In DNA, the CDR3 is TGCAGCGTTGGGGCGGGAGGCTACAATGAGCAGTTCTTC.

This chain joins TRBV10-3 and TRBJ2-1, with D possibly matching TRBD2 (8 bases). The CDR3 is 15 amino acids. V lost 8 bases and J 0 bases, leaving 14 bases between the germline ends. The V gene's germline CDR1 is ENHRY and CDR2 SYGVKD. The CDR3 coding sequence is TGTGCCATCGGGACAGCGGGGGTCTCCTACAATGAGCAGTTCTTC. Translation gives CAIGTAGVSYNEQFF.

This sequence joins TRBV20-1 and TRBJ1-5; D possibly corresponds to TRBD1 (5 bases). Germline CDR1 and CDR2: DFQATT and SNEGSKA (reference sequence). V was shortened by 0 bases and J by 5 bases, with 23 bases between the two germline ends. This CDR3 contains 18 residues. The CDR3 DNA reads as TGCAGTGCTAGAGATGCGCGTGTAGGGATTGAAGGGGATCAGCCCCAGCATTTT. It yields the protein CSARDARVGIEGDQPQHF.

The chain carries TRBV20-1 and TRBJ2-5; TRBD2 matches at 9 bases. The CDR3 is 14 residues long. Unmatched junction bases numbered 6, after V lost 3 bases and J lost 4 bases. CDR1 DFQATT and CDR2 SNEGSKA come from the germline V gene (reference sequence). The CDR3 is CSARGSGGGETQYF. The CDR3, as DNA: TGCAGTGCTAGGGGTAGCGGGGGTGGAGAGACCCAGTACTTC.

This chain joins TRBV7-9 and TRBJ2-5; 7 bases are a match to TRBD1. CDR3 length: 15 amino acids. V lost 1 base, J lost 2 bases, and 4 bases stayed unmatched. Germline CDR1 reads SEHNR; CDR2 reads FQNEAQ (reference sequence). CDR3 protein: CASSLESTGQETQYF. CDR3 coding DNA: TGTGCCAGCAGCTTAGAATCGACAGGGCAAGAGACCCAGTACTTC.

This clonotype was observed many times. This CDR3 is CASSQVATYEQYF. DNA of the CDR3: TGTGCCAGCAGCCAAGTTGCGACCTACGAGCAGTACTTC. The rearrangement joins TRBV3-1 to TRBJ2-7; D is ambiguous. The CDR3 length is 13 residues. Germline V gene data show CDR1 as LGHDT and CDR2 as YNNKEL (reference sequence). With 1 base removed from V and 2 bases from J, the gap between germline ends came to 6 bases.

The rearrangement uses TRBV5-1 and TRBJ1-3, with D tentatively TRBD1 (5 bases). The CDR3 sequence is 15 residues long. With 6 bases removed from V and 2 bases from J, the gap between germline ends came to 15 bases. Germline-derived CDR1 and CDR2 are SGHRS and YFSETQ. The CDR3 nucleotides read TGCGCCAGCACCTTTGGGGGGACGACTGGAAACACCATATATTTT. As protein: CASTFGGTTGNTIYF.

The chain couples TRBV10-2 to TRBJ2-3; 8 positions match TRBD1. The ends lost 9 bases at V and 0 bases at J; junction bases unmatched: 11. Germline V gene sequence: CDR1 WSHSY, CDR2 SAAADI. The CDR3 length is 16 residues. The CDR3 is CASRTGPGSSTDTQYF. The CDR3 DNA sequence: TGCGCCAGTCGGACAGGGCCGGGGTCTAGCACAGATACGCAGTATTTT.

The chain employs TRBV6-2 or TRBV6-3 and TRBJ1-5, with 7 nucleotides matching TRBD1. Germline V CDR1 and CDR2: MNHEY, SVGEGT. V lost 10 bases and J lost 6; bases outside the gene matches: 9. The CDR3 extends over 13 amino acids. CDR3 nucleotide sequence: TGTGCCACCAAAGGGGGCGCGGGTCAGCCCCAGCATTTT. As protein: CATKGGAGQPQHF.

The chain combines TRBV11-2 with TRBJ2-3; perhaps D is TRBD1 or TRBD2 (5 bases each). This CDR3 is built from 14 residues. The V gene lost 5 bases and the J gene lost 4 bases, with 13 bases spanning the gap. Looked up from germline, CDR1 is SGHAT and CDR2 is FQNNGV. In DNA, the CDR3 is TGTGCCAGCAGCCCACTAGGGGCCCCAGATACGCAGTATTTT. As protein: CASSPLGAPDTQYF.

The gene calls are TRBV2 and TRBJ1-5; a weak D match, TRBD1 (6 bases). Germline values: CDR1 SNHLY, CDR2 FYNNEI. Trimming pared 7 bases from V and 6 bases from J, leaving 19 bases between. This CDR3 is 15 amino acids long. This CDR3 is CASKSSTIRGQPQHF. In DNA, the CDR3 is TGTGCCAGCAAGTCAAGCACGATCAGGGGTCAGCCCCAGCATTTT.

Only a few counts were recorded for this clonotype. The chain couples TRBV6-5 to TRBJ1-2; TRBD1 matches at 9 bases. The CDR3 is 15 amino acids. J gave up 3 bases and V 5 bases, and 7 bases lay outside the gene matches. Germline-derived CDR1 and CDR2 are MNHEY and SVGAGI. The chain's CDR3 is CASSDSGTGHYGYTF. As DNA, the CDR3 is TGTGCCAGCAGTGATTCCGGGACAGGGCACTATGGCTACACCTTC.

V gene TRBV14 combines with J gene TRBJ2-7, with D possibly being TRBD2 (6 bases). Between the trimmed V and J ends, which lost 4 bases and 2 bases, there was a span of 18 bases. This CDR3 comprises 16 residues. Germline V CDR1 and CDR2: SGHDN, FVKESK. CDR3 sequence reads: CASSPRGRGVAYEQYF. The CDR3 coding sequence is TGTGCCAGCAGCCCCCGAGGGCGGGGAGTTGCCTACGAGCAGTACTTC.

In this sample, this clonotype turned up a few times. The V call is TRBV24-1, the J call TRBJ2-7; a weak D match, TRBD2 (6 bases). Germline V CDR1 and CDR2: KGHDR, SFDVKD. This CDR3 region has 17 residues. V lost 4 bases and J lost 4, with 22 bases in between. The CDR3 nucleotides are TGTGCCACCAGTGAGCCCGGCGGGGCTTCTCCCCTTTACGAGCAGTACTTC. It encodes CATSEPGGASPLYEQYF.

The chain couples TRBV5-1 to TRBJ2-7; 8 nucleotides agree with TRBD2. The germline V gene encodes CDR1 SGHRS and CDR2 YFSETQ. V lost 0 bases to trimming and J lost 4 bases; unmatched junction nucleotides: 9. This CDR3 is 16 amino acids long. CDR3 nucleotide sequence: TGCGCCAGCAGCTTGGCCATGGGACTAGGATCTTACGAGCAGTACTTC. Its protein product is CASSLAMGLGSYEQYF.

The rearrangement joins TRBV5-4 to TRBJ2-1; either TRBD1 or TRBD2 may supply D (5 bases each). Germline assignment: CDR1 SGHNT and CDR2 YYREEE (reference sequence). Trimming took off 6 bases at V and 4 bases at J, with 11 bases between the two ends. This CDR3 has 13 residues. Here the CDR3 reads CASNLWGYNEQFF. The CDR3 bases are TGTGCCAGCAATCTGTGGGGGTACAATGAGCAGTTCTTC.

This chain connects TRBV15 to TRBJ1-1; 7 bases agree with TRBD1. The junction had 9 bases not matched to a gene; V was cut back by 5 bases and J by 0 bases. Germline V CDR1 and CDR2: LNHNV, YYDKDF (reference sequence). CDR3 size: 16 residues. This CDR3 reads CATSDGQAFMNTEAFF. The CDR3 region has the DNA TGTGCCACCAGCGACGGACAGGCTTTCATGAACACTGAAGCTTTCTTT.

J is TRBJ2-1 and V is TRBV20-1; 7 nucleotides line up with TRBD1. J was trimmed by 7 bases and V by 0 bases; bases with no gene match: 9. The CDR3 has 15 residues. Looked up from germline, CDR1 is DFQATT and CDR2 is SNEGSKA (reference sequence). As DNA, the CDR3 is TGCAGTGCTAGAGAGGACAGGCAAACGGGGAATGAGCAGTTCTTC. It specifies CSAREDRQTGNEQFF.

V gene TRBV10-3 combines with J gene TRBJ2-1, with D possibly matching TRBD2 (6 bases). Trimming took 3 bases from V and 1 from J, leaving 16 bases between them. The CDR3 extends over 17 amino acids. The germline V gene has CDR1 ENHRY and CDR2 SYGVKD. DNA of the CDR3: TGTGCCATCAGTGATAGGCCCAGAGGGACTTCCTACAATGAGCAGTTCTTC. Translated, it gives CAISDRPRGTSYNEQFF.

Points on this clonotype: Sequence at one end of the junction differs from germline and may be a read error. V gene TRBV5-1 combines with J gene TRBJ2-1; D gene ambiguous. The CDR3 runs to 16 residues. In germline, CDR1 is SGHRS, CDR2 YFSETQ. The CDR3 spells CVSSLRISPGYNEQFF. DNA for the CDR3: TGCGTCAGCAGCCTAAGGATCTCCCCTGGCTACAATGAGCAGTTCTTC. The whole variable domain, remainder taken from reference TRBV5-1 and TRBJ2-1, is KAGVTQTPRYLIKTRGQQVTLSCSPISGHRSVSWYQQTPGQGLQFLFEYFSETQRNKGNFPGRFSGRQFSNSRSEMNVSTLELGDSALYLCVSSLRISPGYNEQFFGPGTRLTVL.